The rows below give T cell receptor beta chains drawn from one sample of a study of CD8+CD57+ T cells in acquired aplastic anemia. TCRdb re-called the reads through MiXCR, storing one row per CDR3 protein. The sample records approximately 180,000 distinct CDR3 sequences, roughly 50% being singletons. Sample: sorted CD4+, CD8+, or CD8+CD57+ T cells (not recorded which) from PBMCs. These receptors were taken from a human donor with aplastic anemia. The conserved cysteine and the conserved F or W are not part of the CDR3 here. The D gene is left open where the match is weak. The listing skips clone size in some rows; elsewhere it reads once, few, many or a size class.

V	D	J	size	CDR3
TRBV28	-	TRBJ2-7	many	ASSLPVGLREQY
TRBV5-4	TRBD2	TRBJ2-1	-	ASSLPIAGSHNEQF
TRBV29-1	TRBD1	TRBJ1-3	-	SVGDRALNYSGNTIY
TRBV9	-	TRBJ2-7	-	ASSVCGSSPRSEQY
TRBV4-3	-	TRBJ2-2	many	ASSQAVLFANTGELF
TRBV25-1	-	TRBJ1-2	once	ASSEHILPPYSDSYGYT
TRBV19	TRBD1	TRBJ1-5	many	ASSERMGQSYSNQPQH
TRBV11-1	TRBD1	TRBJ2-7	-	ASSTYRTGAGYEQY
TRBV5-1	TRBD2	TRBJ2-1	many	ASATSGRTNEQF
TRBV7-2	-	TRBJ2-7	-	ASSLLTVAEQY
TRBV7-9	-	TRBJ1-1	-	ASSLEGIGTEAF
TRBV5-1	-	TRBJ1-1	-	ASSSNDLRTEAF
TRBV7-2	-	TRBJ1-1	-	ASSLYAEGLGAF
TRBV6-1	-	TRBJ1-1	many	ATRLNTEAF
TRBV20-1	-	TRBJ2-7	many	SARDLGGGAGYEQY
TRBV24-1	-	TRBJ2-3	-	ATSEVLYTDTQY
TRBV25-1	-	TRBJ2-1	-	ASSEYKGSNEQF
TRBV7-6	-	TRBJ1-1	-	ASSTYRNTEAF
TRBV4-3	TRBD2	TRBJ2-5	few	ASSQAPSGHTTGETQY
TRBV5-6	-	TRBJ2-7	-	ASSSNREQY
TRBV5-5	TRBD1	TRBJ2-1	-	ASSRGQGYNEQF
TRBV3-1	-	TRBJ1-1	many	ASSQAVGLTEAF
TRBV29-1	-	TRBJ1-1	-	SADAKTEAF
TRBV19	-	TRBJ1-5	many	ASSMLRGPQPQH
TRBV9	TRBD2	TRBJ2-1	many	ASSVGRGAYNEQF
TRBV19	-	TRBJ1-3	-	ASSLRSGGYTIY
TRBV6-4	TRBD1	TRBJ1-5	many	ASSESGGLNQPQH